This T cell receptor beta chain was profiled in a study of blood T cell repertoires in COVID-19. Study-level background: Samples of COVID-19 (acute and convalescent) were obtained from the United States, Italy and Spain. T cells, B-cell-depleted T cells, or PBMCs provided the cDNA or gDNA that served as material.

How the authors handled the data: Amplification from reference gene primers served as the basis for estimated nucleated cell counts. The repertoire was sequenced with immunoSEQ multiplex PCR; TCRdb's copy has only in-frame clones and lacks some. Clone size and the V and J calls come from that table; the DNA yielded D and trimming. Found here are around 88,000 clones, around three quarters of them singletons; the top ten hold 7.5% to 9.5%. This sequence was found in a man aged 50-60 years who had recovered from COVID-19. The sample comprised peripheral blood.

The CDR3 bases are TGTGCCTGGAGTGCGGGGGAAGAGACCCAGTACTTC. Amino acids: CAWSAGEETQYF. This rearrangement joins TRBV30 to TRBJ2-5; D possibly corresponds to TRBD2 (6 bases). With 1 base removed from V and 3 bases from J, the gap between germline ends came to 6 bases. The CDR3 length is 12 residues. CDR1 and CDR2 (germline): GTSNPN, SVGIG (reference sequence).